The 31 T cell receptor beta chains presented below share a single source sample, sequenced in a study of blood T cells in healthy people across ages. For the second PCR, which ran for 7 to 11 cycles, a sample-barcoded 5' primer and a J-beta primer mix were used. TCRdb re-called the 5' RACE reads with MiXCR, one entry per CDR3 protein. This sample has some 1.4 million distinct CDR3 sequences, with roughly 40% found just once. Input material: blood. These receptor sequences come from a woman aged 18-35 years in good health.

As DNA, the CDR3 is TGTGCCACCAGTGATTTAACCAGGAGTCGGACAGTACCTTCCCTCTACAATGAGCAGTTCTTC. Translating it yields CATSDLTRSRTVPSLYNEQFF. The V and J genes are TRBV24-1 and TRBJ2-1; TRBD1 might be the D (6 bases). The V gene lost 1 base and the J gene lost 3 bases, with 27 bases spanning the gap. CDR3 length equals 21 residues. Per germline, CDR1 KGHDR and CDR2 SFDVKD.

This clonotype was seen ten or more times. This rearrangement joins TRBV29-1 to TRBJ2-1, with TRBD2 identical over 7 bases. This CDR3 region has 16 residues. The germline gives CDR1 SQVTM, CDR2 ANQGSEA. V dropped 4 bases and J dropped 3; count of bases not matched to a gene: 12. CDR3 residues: CSVAPLREGLYNEQFF. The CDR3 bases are TGCAGCGTTGCTCCCTTGAGGGAGGGCCTCTACAATGAGCAGTTCTTC.

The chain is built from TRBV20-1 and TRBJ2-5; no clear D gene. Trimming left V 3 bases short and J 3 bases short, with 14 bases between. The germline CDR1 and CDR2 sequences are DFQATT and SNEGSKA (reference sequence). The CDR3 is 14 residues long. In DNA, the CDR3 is TGCAGTGCTAGCGTCGGACGGTCGGAAGAGACCCAGTACTTC. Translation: CSASVGRSEETQYF.

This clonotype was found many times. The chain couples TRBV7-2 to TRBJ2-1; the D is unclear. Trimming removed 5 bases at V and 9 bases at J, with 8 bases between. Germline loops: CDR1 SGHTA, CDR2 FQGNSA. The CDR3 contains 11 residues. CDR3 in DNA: TGTGCCAGCAGCCTCGAGAGTGAGCAGTTCTTC. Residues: CASSLESEQFF. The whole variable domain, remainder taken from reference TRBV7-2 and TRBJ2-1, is GAGVSQSPSNKVTEKGKDVELRCDPISGHTALYWYRQSLGQGLEFLIYFQGNSAPDKSGLPSDRFSAERTGGSVSTLTIQRTQQEDSAVYLCASSLESEQFFGPGTRLTVL.

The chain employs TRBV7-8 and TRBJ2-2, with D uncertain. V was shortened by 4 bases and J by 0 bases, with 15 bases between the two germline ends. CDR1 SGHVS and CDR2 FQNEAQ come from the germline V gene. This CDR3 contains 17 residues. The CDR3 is CASSSKTVQSNTGELFF. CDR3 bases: TGTGCCAGCAGCTCCAAAACGGTGCAATCGAACACCGGGGAGCTGTTTTTT.

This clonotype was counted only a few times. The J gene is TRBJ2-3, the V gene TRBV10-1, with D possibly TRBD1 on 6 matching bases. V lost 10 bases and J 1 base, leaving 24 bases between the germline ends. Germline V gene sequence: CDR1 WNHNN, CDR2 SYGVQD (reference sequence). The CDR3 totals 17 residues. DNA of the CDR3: TGCGCCACCAGAGACAGGACATTAGTTTGGGGCACAGATACGCAGTATTTT. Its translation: CATRDRTLVWGTDTQYF.

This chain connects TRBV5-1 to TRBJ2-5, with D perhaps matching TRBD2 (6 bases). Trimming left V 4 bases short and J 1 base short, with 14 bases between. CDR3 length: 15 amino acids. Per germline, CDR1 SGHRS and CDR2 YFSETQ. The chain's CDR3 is CASSPGVALQETQYF. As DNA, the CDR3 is TGCGCCAGCAGCCCGGGGGTGGCACTCCAAGAGACCCAGTACTTC.

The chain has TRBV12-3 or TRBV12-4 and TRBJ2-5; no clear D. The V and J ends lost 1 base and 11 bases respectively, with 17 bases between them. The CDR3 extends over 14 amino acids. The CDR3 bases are TGTGCCAGCAGTTTAGAGCGTGTTGGCCATGAGCAGTACTTC. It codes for CASSLERVGHEQYF.

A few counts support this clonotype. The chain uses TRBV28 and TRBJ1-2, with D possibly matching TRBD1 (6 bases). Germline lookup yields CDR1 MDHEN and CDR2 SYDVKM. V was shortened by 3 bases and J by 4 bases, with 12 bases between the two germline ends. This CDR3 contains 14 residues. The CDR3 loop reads CASSFEGVSYGYTF. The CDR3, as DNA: TGTGCCAGCAGTTTTGAGGGGGTGAGCTATGGCTACACCTTC.

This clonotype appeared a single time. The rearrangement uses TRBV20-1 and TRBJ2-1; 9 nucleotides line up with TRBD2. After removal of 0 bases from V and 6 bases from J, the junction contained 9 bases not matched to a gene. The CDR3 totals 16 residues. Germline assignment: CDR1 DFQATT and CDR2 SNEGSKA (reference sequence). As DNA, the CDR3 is TGCAGTGCTAGAGATCAGGCCGGGACTAGCCGCAATGAGCAGTTCTTC. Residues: CSARDQAGTSRNEQFF.

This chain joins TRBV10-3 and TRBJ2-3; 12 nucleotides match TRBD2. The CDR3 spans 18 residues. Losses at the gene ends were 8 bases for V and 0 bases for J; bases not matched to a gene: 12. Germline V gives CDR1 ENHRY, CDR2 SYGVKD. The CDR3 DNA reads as TGTGCCATCGCGGCTAGCGGGAGGGCCCAACCTAGCACAGATACGCAGTATTTT. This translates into CAIAASGRAQPSTDTQYF.

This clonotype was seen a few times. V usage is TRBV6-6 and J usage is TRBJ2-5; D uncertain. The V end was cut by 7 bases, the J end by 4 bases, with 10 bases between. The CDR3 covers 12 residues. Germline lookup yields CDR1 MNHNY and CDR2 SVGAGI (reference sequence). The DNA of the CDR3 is TGTGCCAGCACCAATCCCGCAGAGACCCAGTACTTC. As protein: CASTNPAETQYF.

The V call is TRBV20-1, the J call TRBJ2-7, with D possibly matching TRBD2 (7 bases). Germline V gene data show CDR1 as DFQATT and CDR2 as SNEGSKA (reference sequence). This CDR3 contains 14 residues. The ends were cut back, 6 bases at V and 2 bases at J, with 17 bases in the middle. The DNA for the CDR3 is TGCAGTGCGAGGGGGGGGACTCTCACCTACGAGCAGTACTTC. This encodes CSARGGTLTYEQYF.

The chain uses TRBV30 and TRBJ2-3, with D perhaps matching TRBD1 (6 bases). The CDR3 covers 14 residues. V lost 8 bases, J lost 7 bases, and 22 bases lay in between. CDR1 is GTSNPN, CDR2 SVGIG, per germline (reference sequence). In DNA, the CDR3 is TGTGCCCGGAAAGGGGCAGGGGCAGCGTATACGCAGTATTTT. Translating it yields CARKGAGAAYTQYF. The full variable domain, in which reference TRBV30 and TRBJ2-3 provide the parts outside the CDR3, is SQTIHQWPATLVQPVGSPLSLECTVEGTSNPNLYWYRQAAGRGLQLLFYSVGIGQISSEVPQNLSASRPQDRQFILSSKKLLLSDSGFYLCARKGAGAAYTQYFGPGTRLTVL.

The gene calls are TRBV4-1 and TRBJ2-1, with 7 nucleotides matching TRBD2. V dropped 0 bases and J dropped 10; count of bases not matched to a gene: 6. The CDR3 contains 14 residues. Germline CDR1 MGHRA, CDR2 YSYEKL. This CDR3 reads CASSQEPNSGEQFF. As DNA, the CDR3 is TGCGCCAGCAGCCAAGAACCGAATAGCGGGGAGCAGTTCTTC.

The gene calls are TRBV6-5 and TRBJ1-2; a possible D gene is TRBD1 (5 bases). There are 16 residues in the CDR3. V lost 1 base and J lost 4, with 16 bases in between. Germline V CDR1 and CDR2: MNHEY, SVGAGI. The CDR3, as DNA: TGTGCCAGCAGTTACTACGACCCTACAGGAGGCTATGGCTACACCTTC. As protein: CASSYYDPTGGYGYTF.

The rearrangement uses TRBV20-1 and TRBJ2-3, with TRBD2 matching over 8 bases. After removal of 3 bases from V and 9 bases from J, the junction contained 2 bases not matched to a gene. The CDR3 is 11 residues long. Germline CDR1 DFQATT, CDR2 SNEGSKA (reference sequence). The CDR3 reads CSARTSETQYF. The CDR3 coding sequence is TGCAGTGCTAGGACTAGCGAGACGCAGTATTTT.

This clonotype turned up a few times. The CDR3 region is CASSAYLAGYTF. In DNA form, the CDR3 reads TGTGCCAGCAGCGCCTACCTTGCTGGCTACACCTTC. The chain has TRBV7-9 and TRBJ1-2; D is uncertain. The germline CDR1 and CDR2 sequences are SEHNR and FQNEAQ (reference sequence). V lost 5 bases, J lost 7 bases, and 11 bases lay in between. The CDR3 length is 12 residues.

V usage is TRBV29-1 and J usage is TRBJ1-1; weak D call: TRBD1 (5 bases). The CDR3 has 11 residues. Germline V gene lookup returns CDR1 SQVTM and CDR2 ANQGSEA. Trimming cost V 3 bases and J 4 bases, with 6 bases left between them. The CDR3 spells CSVDGATEAFF. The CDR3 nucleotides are TGCAGCGTTGACGGGGCCACTGAAGCTTTCTTT.

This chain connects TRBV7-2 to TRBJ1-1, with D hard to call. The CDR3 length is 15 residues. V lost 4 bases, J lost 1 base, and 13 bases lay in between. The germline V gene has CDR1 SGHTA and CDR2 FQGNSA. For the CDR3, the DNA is TGTGCCAGCAGCTCAGGCGTGATCCGGAACACTGAAGCTTTCTTT. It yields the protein CASSSGVIRNTEAFF.

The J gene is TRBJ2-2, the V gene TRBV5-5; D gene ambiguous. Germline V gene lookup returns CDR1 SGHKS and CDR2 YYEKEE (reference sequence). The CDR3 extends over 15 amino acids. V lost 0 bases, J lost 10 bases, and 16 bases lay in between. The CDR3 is CASSLVRAEWSELFF. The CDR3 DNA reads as TGTGCCAGCAGCTTGGTAAGGGCCGAGTGGTCGGAGCTGTTTTTT.

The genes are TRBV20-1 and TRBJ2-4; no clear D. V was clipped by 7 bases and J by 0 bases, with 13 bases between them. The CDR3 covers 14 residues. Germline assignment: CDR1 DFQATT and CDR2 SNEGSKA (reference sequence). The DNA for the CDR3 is TGCAGTGTTCACGGGCCCGTAGCCAAAAACATTCAGTACTTC. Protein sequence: CSVHGPVAKNIQYF.

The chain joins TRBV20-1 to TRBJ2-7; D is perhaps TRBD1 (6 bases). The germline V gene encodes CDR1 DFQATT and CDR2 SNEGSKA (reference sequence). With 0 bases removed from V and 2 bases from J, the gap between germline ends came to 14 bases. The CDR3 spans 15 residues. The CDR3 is CSAREGTLSPYEQYF. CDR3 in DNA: TGCAGTGCTAGAGAGGGGACACTAAGTCCCTACGAGCAGTACTTC.

CDR3 loop: CASSVWTSPTDTQYF. As DNA, the CDR3 is TGTGCCAGCAGCGTTTGGACTAGCCCCACAGATACGCAGTATTTT. The rearrangement joins TRBV9 to TRBJ2-3; 8 bases align to TRBD2. CDR3 size: 15 residues. Germline V gene sequence: CDR1 SGDLS, CDR2 YYNGEE. V dropped 2 bases and J dropped 2; count of bases not matched to a gene: 4.

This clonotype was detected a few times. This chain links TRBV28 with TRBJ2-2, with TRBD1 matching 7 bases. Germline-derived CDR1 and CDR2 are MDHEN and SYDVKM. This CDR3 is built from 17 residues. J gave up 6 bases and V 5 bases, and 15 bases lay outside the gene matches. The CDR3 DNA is TGTGCCAGCAGTCCCATCCAGGGGGTGGGGGTTGCCGGGGAGCTGTTTTTT. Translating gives CASSPIQGVGVAGELFF.

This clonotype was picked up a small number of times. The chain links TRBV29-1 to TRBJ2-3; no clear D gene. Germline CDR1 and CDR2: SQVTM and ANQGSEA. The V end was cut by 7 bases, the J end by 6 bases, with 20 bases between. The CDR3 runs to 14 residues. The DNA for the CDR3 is TGCAGCGCTCTCGAAACCTTAGCAGGCGATACGCAGTATTTT. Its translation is CSALETLAGDTQYF.

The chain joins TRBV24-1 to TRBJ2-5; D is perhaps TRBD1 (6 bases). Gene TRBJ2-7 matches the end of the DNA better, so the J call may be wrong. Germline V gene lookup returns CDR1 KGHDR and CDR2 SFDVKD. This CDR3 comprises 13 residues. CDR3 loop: CATSDSGGNEQYF. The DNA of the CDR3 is TGTGCCACCAGTGATTCTGGGGGCAACGAGCAGTACTTC.

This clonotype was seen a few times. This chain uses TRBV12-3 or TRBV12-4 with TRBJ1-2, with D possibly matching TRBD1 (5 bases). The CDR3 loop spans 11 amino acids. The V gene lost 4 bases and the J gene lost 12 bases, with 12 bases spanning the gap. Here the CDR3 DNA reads TGTGCCAGCAGTTCGGGGGGTTTTGACACCTTC. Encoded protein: CASSSGGFDTF.

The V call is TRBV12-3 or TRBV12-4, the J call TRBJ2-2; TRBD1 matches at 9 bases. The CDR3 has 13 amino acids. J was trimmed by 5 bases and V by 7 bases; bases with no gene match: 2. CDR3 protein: CASNRGRTGELFF. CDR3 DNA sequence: TGTGCCAGCAACAGGGGGCGGACCGGGGAGCTGTTTTTT.

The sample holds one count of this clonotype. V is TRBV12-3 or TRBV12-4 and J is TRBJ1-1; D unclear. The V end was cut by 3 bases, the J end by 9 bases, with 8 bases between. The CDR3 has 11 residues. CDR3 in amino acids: CASSFGGKAFF. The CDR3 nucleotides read TGTGCCAGCAGTTTCGGCGGAAAAGCTTTCTTT.

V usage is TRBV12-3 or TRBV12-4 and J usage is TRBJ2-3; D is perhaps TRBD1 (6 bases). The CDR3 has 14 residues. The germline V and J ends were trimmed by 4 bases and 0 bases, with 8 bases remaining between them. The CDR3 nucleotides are TGTGCCAGCAGTTACAGGGAAAGCACAGATACGCAGTATTTT. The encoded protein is CASSYRESTDTQYF.